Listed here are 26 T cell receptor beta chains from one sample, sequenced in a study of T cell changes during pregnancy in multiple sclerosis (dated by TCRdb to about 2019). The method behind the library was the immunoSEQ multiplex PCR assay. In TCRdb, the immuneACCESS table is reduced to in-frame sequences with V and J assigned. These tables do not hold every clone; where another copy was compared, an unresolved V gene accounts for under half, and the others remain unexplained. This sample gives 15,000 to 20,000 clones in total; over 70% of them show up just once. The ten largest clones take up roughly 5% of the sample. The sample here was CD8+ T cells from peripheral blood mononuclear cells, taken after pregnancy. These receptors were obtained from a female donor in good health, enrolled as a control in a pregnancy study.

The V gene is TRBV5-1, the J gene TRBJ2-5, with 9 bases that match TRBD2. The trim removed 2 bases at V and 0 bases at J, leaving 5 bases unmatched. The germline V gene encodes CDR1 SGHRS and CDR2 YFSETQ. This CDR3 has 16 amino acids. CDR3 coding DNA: TGCGCCAGCAGCTTATTCAGCGGGGGGAACCAAGAGACCCAGTACTTC. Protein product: CASSLFSGGNQETQYF.

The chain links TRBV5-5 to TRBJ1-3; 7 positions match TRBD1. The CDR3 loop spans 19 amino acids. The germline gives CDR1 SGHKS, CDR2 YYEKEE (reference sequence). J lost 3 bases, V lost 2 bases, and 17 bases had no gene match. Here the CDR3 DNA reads TGTGCCAGCAGCTTCACTTTTAATGTTTTTTACAGGGGTGGAAACACCATATATTTT. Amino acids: CASSFTFNVFYRGGNTIYF.

In DNA, the CDR3 is TGTGCCAGCAGCTCCGAACTTACTATGAACACTGAAGCTTTCTTT. This encodes CASSSELTMNTEAFF. The chain uses TRBV7-9 and TRBJ1-1; the D is unclear. Germline loops: CDR1 SEHNR, CDR2 FQNEAQ (reference sequence). V shed 4 bases and J shed 0 bases, with 12 bases lying between them. The CDR3 covers 15 residues.

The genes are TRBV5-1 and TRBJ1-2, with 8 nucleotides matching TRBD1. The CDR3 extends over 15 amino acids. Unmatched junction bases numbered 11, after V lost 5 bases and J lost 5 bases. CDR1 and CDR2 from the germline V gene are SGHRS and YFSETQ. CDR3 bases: TGCGCCAGCAGTTCTGGGACAGGTTCGGGTTATGGCTACACCTTC. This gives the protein CASSSGTGSGYGYTF.

Here the CDR3 reads CASSWAPGDRGETQYF. In DNA, the CDR3 is TGTGCCAGCAGCTGGGCCCCTGGGGACAGGGGGGAGACCCAGTACTTC. The chain has TRBV5-6 and TRBJ2-5; 11 nucleotides agree with TRBD1. Germline trimming cut 3 bases from V and 5 bases from J; bases unmatched to any gene: 9. The CDR3 totals 16 residues. Germline V CDR1 and CDR2: SGHDT, YYEEEE.

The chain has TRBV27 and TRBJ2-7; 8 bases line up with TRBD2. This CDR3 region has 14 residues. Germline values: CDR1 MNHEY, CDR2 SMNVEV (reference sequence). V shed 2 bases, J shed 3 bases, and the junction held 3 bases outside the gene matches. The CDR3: CASSLASGGYEQYF. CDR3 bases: TGTGCCAGCAGTTTAGCGAGCGGGGGCTACGAGCAGTACTTC.

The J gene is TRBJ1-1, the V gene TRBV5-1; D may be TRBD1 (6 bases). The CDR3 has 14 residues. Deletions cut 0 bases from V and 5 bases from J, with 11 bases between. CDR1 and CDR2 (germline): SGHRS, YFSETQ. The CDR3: CASSLGQGWTEAFF. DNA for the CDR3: TGCGCCAGCAGCTTGGGTCAGGGGTGGACTGAAGCTTTCTTT.

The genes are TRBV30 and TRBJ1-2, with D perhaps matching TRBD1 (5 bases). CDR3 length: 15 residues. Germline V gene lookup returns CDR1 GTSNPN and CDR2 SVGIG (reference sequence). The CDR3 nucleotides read TGTGCAATTAGAACAGGTGGGATCTGGGGCTATGGCTACACCTTC. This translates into CAIRTGGIWGYGYTF.

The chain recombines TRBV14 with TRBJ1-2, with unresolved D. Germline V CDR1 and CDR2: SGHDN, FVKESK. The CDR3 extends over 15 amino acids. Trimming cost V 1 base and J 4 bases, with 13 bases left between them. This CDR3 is CASSQALMSPYGYTF. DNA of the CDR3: TGTGCCAGCAGCCAAGCCCTGATGAGCCCCTATGGCTACACCTTC. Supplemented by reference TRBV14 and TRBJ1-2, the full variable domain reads EAGVTQFPSHSVIEKGQTVTLRCDPISGHDNLYWYRRVMGKEIKFLLHFVKESKQDESGMPNNRFLAERTGGTYSTLKVQPAELEDSGVYFCASSQALMSPYGYTFGSGTRLTVV.

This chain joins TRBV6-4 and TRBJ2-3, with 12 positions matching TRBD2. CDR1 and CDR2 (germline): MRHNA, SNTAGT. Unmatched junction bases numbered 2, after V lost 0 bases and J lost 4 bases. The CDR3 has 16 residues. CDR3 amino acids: CASSDSASGGADTQYF. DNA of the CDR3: TGTGCCAGCAGTGACTCGGCTAGCGGGGGGGCAGATACGCAGTATTTT.

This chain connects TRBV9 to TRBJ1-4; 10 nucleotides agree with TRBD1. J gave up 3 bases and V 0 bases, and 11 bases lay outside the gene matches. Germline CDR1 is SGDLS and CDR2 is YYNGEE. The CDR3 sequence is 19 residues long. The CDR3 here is CASSVGIGRTGGANEKLFF. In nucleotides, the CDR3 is TGTGCCAGCAGCGTAGGTATAGGCCGGACAGGGGGAGCTAATGAAAAACTGTTTTTT. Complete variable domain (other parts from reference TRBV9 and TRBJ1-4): DSGVTQTPKHLITATGQRVTLRCSPRSGDLSVYWYQQSLDQGLQFLIQYYNGEERAKGNILERFSAQQFPDLHSELNLSSLELGDSALYFCASSVGIGRTGGANEKLFFGSGTQLSVL.

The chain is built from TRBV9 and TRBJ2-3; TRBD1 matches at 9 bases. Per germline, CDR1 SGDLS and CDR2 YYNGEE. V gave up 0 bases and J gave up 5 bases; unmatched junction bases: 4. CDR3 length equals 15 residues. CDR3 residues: CASSVVGQGKDTQYF. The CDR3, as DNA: TGTGCCAGCAGCGTAGTCGGACAGGGGAAAGATACGCAGTATTTT.

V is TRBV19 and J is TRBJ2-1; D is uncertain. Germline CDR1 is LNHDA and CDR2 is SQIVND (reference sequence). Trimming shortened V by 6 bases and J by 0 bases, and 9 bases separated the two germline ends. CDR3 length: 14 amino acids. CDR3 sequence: CASREQSSYNEQFF. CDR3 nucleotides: TGTGCCAGTAGAGAACAGAGCTCCTACAATGAGCAGTTCTTC.

CDR3 coding DNA: TGTGCCAGTAGTCTGGACGGGGAAGAGACCCAGTACTTC. Protein sequence: CASSLDGEETQYF. V and J are TRBV19 and TRBJ2-5; D might be TRBD2 (5 bases). Trimming took off 5 bases at V and 3 bases at J, with 10 bases between the two ends. This CDR3 has 13 residues. The germline V gene has CDR1 LNHDA and CDR2 SQIVND (reference sequence).

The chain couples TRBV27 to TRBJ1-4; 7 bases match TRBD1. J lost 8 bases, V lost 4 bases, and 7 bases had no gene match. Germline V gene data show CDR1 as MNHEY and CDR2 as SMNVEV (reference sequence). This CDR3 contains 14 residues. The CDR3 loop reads CASSSRQGGEKLFF. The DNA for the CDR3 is TGTGCCAGCAGTTCAAGACAGGGTGGAGAAAAACTGTTTTTT.

Here the CDR3 reads CASSPLPGGQNTEAFF. CDR3 nucleotide sequence: TGTGCCAGCAGTCCCCTCCCGGGGGGCCAGAACACTGAAGCTTTCTTT. The chain couples TRBV27 to TRBJ1-1, with D maybe TRBD1 (6 bases). The V end was cut by 5 bases, the J end by 1 base, with 17 bases between. Germline CDR1 reads MNHEY; CDR2 reads SMNVEV (reference sequence). CDR3 length: 16 amino acids.

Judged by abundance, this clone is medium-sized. This CDR3 reads CASSFSQGESIYEQYF. DNA for the CDR3: TGTGCCAGCAGCTTTAGCCAGGGGGAGTCAATCTACGAGCAGTACTTC. The rearrangement links TRBV5-8 to TRBJ2-7, with 7 bases fitting TRBD1. The trim removed 2 bases at V and 3 bases at J, leaving 11 bases unmatched. Germline lookup yields CDR1 SGHTS and CDR2 YDEGEE. The CDR3 sequence is 16 residues long.

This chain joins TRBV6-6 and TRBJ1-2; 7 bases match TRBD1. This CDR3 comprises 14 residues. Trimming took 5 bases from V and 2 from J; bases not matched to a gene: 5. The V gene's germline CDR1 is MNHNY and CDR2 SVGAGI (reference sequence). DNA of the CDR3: TGTGCCAGCAGTGATGGAGGGGGCAACTATGGCTACACCTTC. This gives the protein CASSDGGGNYGYTF.

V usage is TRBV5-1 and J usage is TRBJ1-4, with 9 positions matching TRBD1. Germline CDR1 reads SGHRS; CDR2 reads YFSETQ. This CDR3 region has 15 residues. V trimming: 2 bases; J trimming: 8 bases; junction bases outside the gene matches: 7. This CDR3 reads CASSLQGQGSEKLFF. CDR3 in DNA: TGCGCCAGCAGCTTACAGGGACAGGGTAGCGAAAAACTGTTTTTT. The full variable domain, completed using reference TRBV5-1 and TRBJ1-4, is KAGVTQTPRYLIKTRGQQVTLSCSPISGHRSVSWYQQTPGQGLQFLFEYFSETQRNKGNFPGRFSGRQFSNSRSEMNVSTLELGDSALYLCASSLQGQGSEKLFFGSGTQLSVL.

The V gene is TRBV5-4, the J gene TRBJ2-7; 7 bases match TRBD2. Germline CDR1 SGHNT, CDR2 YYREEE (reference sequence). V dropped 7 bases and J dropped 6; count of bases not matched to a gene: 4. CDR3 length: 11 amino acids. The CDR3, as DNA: TGTGCCAGCGGGGGGGTGGGCGAGCAGTACTTC. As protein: CASGGVGEQYF.

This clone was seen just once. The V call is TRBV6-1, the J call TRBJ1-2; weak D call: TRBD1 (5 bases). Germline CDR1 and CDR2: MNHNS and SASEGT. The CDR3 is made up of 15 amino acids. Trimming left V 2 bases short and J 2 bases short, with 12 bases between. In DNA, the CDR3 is TGTGCCAGCAGTGAAATTCAGGGCTCGAACTATGGCTACACCTTC. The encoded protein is CASSEIQGSNYGYTF.

The CDR3 DNA follows: TGCGCCAGCAGCCAAGGGACAGGGGATAGTGGAAACACCATATATTTT. Residues: CASSQGTGDSGNTIYF. The V gene is TRBV4-3, the J gene TRBJ1-3; 9 bases are shared with TRBD1. V gave up 1 base and J gave up 3 bases; unmatched junction bases: 4. Germline lookup yields CDR1 LGHNA and CDR2 YSLEER. This CDR3 has 16 amino acids.

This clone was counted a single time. CDR3 DNA: TGCGCCAGCAGCGTAGGACAGGGCGGGACGACTGAAGCTTTCTTT. It codes for CASSVGQGGTTEAFF. This chain joins TRBV5-1 and TRBJ1-1; 8 nucleotides match TRBD1. V lost 4 bases to trimming and J lost 5 bases; unmatched junction nucleotides: 10. Germline CDR1 reads SGHRS; CDR2 reads YFSETQ. The CDR3 contains 15 residues.

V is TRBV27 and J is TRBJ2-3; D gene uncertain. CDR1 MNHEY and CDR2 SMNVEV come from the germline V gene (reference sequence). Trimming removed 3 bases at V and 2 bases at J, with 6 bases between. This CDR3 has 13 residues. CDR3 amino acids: CASSLAVTDTQYF. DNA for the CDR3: TGTGCCAGCAGTTTGGCGGTCACAGATACGCAGTATTTT.

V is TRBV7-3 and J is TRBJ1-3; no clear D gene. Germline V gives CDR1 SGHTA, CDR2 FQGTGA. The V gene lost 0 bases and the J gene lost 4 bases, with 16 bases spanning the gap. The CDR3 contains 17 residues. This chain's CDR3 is CASSLTRSQLLGNTIYF. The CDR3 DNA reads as TGTGCCAGCAGCTTAACTAGATCACAGCTACTGGGAAACACCATATATTTT. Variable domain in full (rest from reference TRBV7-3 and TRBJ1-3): GAGVSQTPSNKVTEKGKYVELRCDPISGHTALYWYRQSLGQGPEFLIYFQGTGAADDSGLPNDRFFAVRPEGSVSTLKIQRTERGDSAVYLCASSLTRSQLLGNTIYFGEGSWLTVV.

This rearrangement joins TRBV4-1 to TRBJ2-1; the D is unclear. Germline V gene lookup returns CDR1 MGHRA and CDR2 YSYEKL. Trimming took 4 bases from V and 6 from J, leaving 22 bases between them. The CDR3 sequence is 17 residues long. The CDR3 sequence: CASSPLAEASVRNEQFF. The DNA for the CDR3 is TGCGCCAGCAGCCCCCTCGCCGAGGCGTCTGTTCGCAATGAGCAGTTCTTC.